This T cell receptor beta chain was retrieved from a study of shared clonotypes between healthy human individuals. The overall study: CD8 memory received one plate per donor, CD8 naive two, CD4 memory three and CD4 naive three.

This CDR3 contains 15 residues. Germline-derived CDR1 and CDR2 are SEHNR and FQNEAQ (reference sequence). V trimming: 1 base; J trimming: 5 bases; junction bases outside the gene matches: 3. Some clones are missing from TCRdb's copy, which holds only in-frame ones; the method was immunoSEQ multiplex PCR. The data show around 1,900,000 clones, around 93% seen once. CD8 cells classed as naive were CD45RO-negative and positively selected for CCR7, excluding terminally differentiated effector memory CD45RA+ cells. The receptor comes from a man younger than 35 in good health. Some clones in this sample may be carry-over from other donors' samples. The chain recombines TRBV7-9 with TRBJ2-1, with 9 positions matching TRBD2. The sequenced material came from naive CD8+ T cells from PBMCs. CDR3 loop: CASSLVAGGDNEQFF. The CDR3 DNA reads as TGTGCCAGCAGCTTAGTTGCGGGAGGGGACAATGAGCAGTTCTTC. Variable domain in full (rest from reference TRBV7-9 and TRBJ2-1): DTGVSQNPRHKITKRGQNVTFRCDPISEHNRLYWYRQTLGQGPEFLTYFQNEAQLEKSRLLSDRFSAERPKGSFSTLEIQRTEQGDSAMYLCASSLVAGGDNEQFFGPGTRLTVL.